This T cell receptor beta chain was captured in a study of cytomegalovirus exposure and HLA in healthy donors (dated by TCRdb to 2016 to 2017). Looking at the study overall: According to an earlier analysis of a few hundred of the donors, some 180 million T cells yielded roughly 100 million unique TCR beta sequences and around 300 Gb of sequence data. Around 330 gigabases of sequencing data and approximately 91 million unique TCR sequences made up an early release that covered about 640 HLA-typed donors. Among the roughly 390 genotyped donors, approximately 81% belonged to the genetic ancestry cluster associated with self-reported Caucasian donors. The aim of the study was to test whether cataloging public T cell receptors could identify signatures of past pathogen exposure. The study profiled the T cell repertoires of fewer than 850 subjects by immunosequencing and related them to cytomegalovirus serostatus. Besides the first cohort of roughly 660 subjects, a separate validation cohort made up of roughly 130 different subjects was used. The study combined high-throughput TCR immunosequencing, statistical association of individual TCRs with disease status, and machine learning to predict cytomegalovirus infection status. A later analysis re-analyzed previously published TCR beta repertoires from 666 donors and added high-resolution HLA genotyping to study TCR occurrence patterns. In the later analysis, no new phenotypic data were used to find candidate immune exposures; instead, reliance was placed on TCR beta sequences and their occurrence across donors. To decide whether each TCR beta V gene segment behaved as functional or pseudogenic, an earlier analysis of fewer than 750 of the donors relied on high-throughput TCR beta sequencing. Donor age, sex, ethnicity and CMV serostatus were compiled alongside the repertoire data. A later genetic analysis took genome-wide SNP genotypes for about 55% of the roughly 670 donors and used that subset as a discovery cohort. All discovery cohort repertoires had been generated using a single sequencing platform. Both class I and class II loci were covered by HLA typing, at four-digit resolution. Typing coverage varied by locus: roughly 620-630 donors for A, B, C, DRB1 and DQB1; approximately 520 for DQA1; nearly 610 for DPA1; around 450 for DPB1. About five DR-DQ haplotypes were treated as single units for association and clustering because of strong linkage in the cohort. Across some 400 genotyped donors of the cohort, an average of about 240,000 unique TCR beta nucleotide sequences per donor were sequenced, and roughly 18% of those sequences were non-productive. Study-level results and caveats: The sequencing pipeline was judged likely to have produced a cluster of highly shared sequence variants as a technical artifact. A total of 164 TCR beta chains were listed by the study as associated with cytomegalovirus. Several of the top co-occurrence clusters appeared to be linked to parvovirus B19, influenza, CMV and Epstein-Barr virus, according to a later analysis. According to a later analysis, most CMV-associated TCR beta chains appeared to be HLA-restricted, and the HLA associations seemed to be driven largely by CMV exposure. In a later analysis, around 15,000 TCR beta sequences were associated with specific HLA alleles at a false discovery rate of 0.05. Strong co-occurrence of HLA alleles, especially DR and DQ, made assigning TCR associations to individual alleles difficult. Because HLA typing was unavailable for some donors at each locus, only the typed subset was used in association tests. A later analysis found that TCR association rates varied across HLA loci, with DRB1 alleles showing the most associated TCRs and HLA-C alleles the fewest. The cohort was sequenced for TCR beta chains only, and without alpha or paired-chain data the features that could be detected were limited. The classifier was reported to diagnose cytomegalovirus status with high specificity and sensitivity in both the original and validation cohorts. The presence/absence analyses assumed that sequencing depth was roughly uniform across donors, and that assumption may not be true. Because the 87-base-pair reads could not distinguish some IMGT-functional V segments, including TRBV6-2 and TRBV6-3, those segments were excluded. A further reported finding was that TCR beta sequences accurately predicted the HLA-A and HLA-B alleles for most subjects in the first cohort. In an earlier analysis of 450 to 750 of the donors, most TCR beta V segments appeared in productive rearrangements about 90% or about 30% of the time, broadly matching IMGT annotations. Most TCR sequences were seen in very few donors, while some public TCRs were found in many individuals. The authors suggested that the approach could potentially be generalized to other disease states and immunological phenotypes. Because counts were too low, some 16 rarely observed V segments, including chromosome 9 orphons, were excluded from the earlier analysis of 587 of the donors. Three of the identified cytomegalovirus-associated TCR beta chains were confirmed in vitro to be specific for cytomegalovirus antigens. Correlated functional status among segregating V segments might reflect linkage disequilibrium, but an unknown experimental factor could not be ruled out. A later genetic analysis reported fewer N-insertions in productive TCRs among donors in an Asian-associated ancestry cluster than the roughly 640-donor mean. Immune exposure information for the cohort was limited to CMV serostatus. An association between a missense DCLRE1C variant and V-gene and J-gene trimming of TCR beta chains was found in a later genetic analysis and replicated in an independent cohort. In a later analysis, HLA-associated TCR beta chains showed more clonal expansion and lower generation probabilities than non-associated chains that were equally common.

The V end loses 4 bases and the J end loses 3 bases, and a stretch of 14 bases separates them. The CDR3 measures 15 amino acids from cysteine to phenylalanine. Of the read, only the CDR3 DNA is kept; its 45 bases are in frame from base 1. CDR1 and CDR2 (SGHNT, YYREEE) derive from the germline V gene (reference sequence). In total, about 650 healthy bone marrow donors made up the cohort. Cohort members were all nominally healthy when sampled, although unrecorded immune exposures were likely present. The donor tested CMV seropositive and was one of the 289 seropositive cohort members. A peripheral blood sample was collected from each donor, and TCR beta sequencing was performed on peripheral blood mononuclear cells. The Qiagen DNeasy Blood Extraction Kit was used to extract genomic DNA from the blood cell samples. For this clone: Its antigen is unknown. Per-base quality was not reported, and no clone a single base away is much larger than it.

Library construction relied on the immunoSEQ multiplex PCR assay. For the multiplex PCR, a mixture combining 60 forward primers for TCR Vbeta segments and 13 reverse primers for TCR Jbeta segments was used. Amplification of the CDR3 region of rearranged TCR beta genes was performed with a multiplex PCR assay on genomic DNA. On the Illumina HiSeq System, the amplified TCR beta libraries were sequenced as 87-base-pair reads. Concerning the study's data processing: A later analysis counted about 80 million unique TCR beta chains across the 650 to 800 repertoires, and approximately 11 million of these chains were shared by at least two donors. Raw reads were error-corrected and collapsed into unique sequences with a nearest-neighbor algorithm that merged closely related sequences to remove PCR and sequencing errors. To assign V, D and J gene segments, CDR3 sequences were aligned to IMGT reference sequences. For a sequence to be retained, a match of at least six nucleotides was required to both a V gene segment and a J gene segment. Rearrangements were called productive when the CDR3 lacked stop codons and stayed in frame with V and J; all others were non-productive. CDR3 was defined by IMGT convention, running from the second conserved V-encoded cysteine to the conserved J-encoded phenylalanine. In an earlier analysis of approximately 590 of the donors, sequences lacking an unambiguous match to a single V gene segment were excluded. An earlier analysis of 587 of the donors called V segments functional above 56.7% productive rearrangements and segregating when the between-donor standard deviation exceeded 5%. A statistical classification framework was built for diagnosing cytomegalovirus status from the catalog of TCR beta chain sequences. In a later analysis, TCR nucleotide sequences were compared against IMGT/GENE-DB human TR gene sequences so that V and J genes could be assigned. In a later analysis, CDR3 sequences and most-parsimonious VDJ recombination scenarios were assigned using the TCRdist pipeline. In a later analysis, each TCR beta chain was defined by its CDR3 amino acid sequence together with its V-gene family, and reads without a unique V-gene family were excluded. A later analysis removed 592 highly shared, low-generation-probability nucleotide sequences to deal with suspected cross-contamination and a sequencing artifact. In a later analysis, a clonal expansion index was calculated for each public chain from normalized within-repertoire ranks of inferred template counts. A later analysis computed generation probabilities with a VDJ recombination model fitted to out-of-frame rearrangements, and checked the results against IGoR. In a later analysis, TCR-TCR, TCR-HLA and TCR-CMV co-occurrence was scored with hypergeometric tests, and a repertoire-size bias correction was applied to TCR pairs. In a later analysis, false discovery rates were estimated by permuting HLA or CMV assignments 20 times. A later analysis grouped co-occurring TCRs with DBSCAN, adding TCRdist sequence similarity when clustering within HLA-allele-positive subsets. For co-occurrence clustering, repertoires with fewer than 30,000 or more than 120,000 public chains were excluded, along with roughly 5 repertoires with anomalous nucleotide sharing. Here the immuneACCESS table is served through TCRdb, limited to in-frame sequences with V and J called. Missing clones are a known gap in these copies; in checked studies unresolved V genes cover under half, and the rest lacks a known reason. The V and J calls and clone size are taken from that table; D and trimming were inferred from the DNA. The sample table records under 200,000 clones; roughly 75% of these occur just once. About 8% of the sample is in the top ten clones.

The chain joins TRBV5-4 to TRBJ2-1, with an unclear D gene assignment. The clonotype originates from a woman aged 40 to 50 in good health and CMV-seropositive. The material sequenced was PBMCs. The nucleotides read TGTGCCAGCAGCCCCCGGAGCGACGGCTACAATGAGCAGTTCTTC. Its protein product is CASSPRSDGYNEQFF. Outside the CDR3, residues come from the reference TRBV5-4 and TRBJ2-1 proteins, so the full variable domain is: ETGVTQSPTHLIKTRGQQVTLRCSSQSGHNTVSWYQQALGQGPQFIFQYYREEENGRGNFPPRFSGLQFPNYSSELNVNALELDDSALYLCASSPRSDGYNEQFFGPGTRLTVL.